This record concerns one T cell receptor beta chain sequence. Germline V gene data show CDR1 as LNHDA and CDR2 as SQIVND (reference sequence). The V end was cut by 10 bases, the J end by 4 bases, with 10 bases between. This CDR3 spans 11 amino acids. The source of the sample is a study of control samples from healthy donors and cancer patients. Repertoires were generated with immunoSEQ multiplex PCR, while TCRdb's copy carries only in-frame clones and drops some. The sample lists tens of thousands of clones, about nine tenths occurring once. The chain is built from TRBV19 and TRBJ1-2; no firm D call. This receptor was taken from a man aged 45 to 65 in good health. The sample comprised blood. CDR3 DNA sequence: TGTGCCACTGAGGCGAGCTATGGCTACACCTTC. Amino acids: CATEASYGYTF.